Below, 9 T cell receptor beta chains from the same sample are listed, as sequenced in a study of identical twins. One entry per CDR3 protein results from TCRdb running MiXCR on the 5' RACE reads. The sample gives fewer than 900,000 distinct CDR3 sequences, roughly 20% of which show up once; around 4.4% is in the top ten. Separately, the same data were catalogued under a study of T cells expressing NK-cell markers.

Sequenced input: PBMCs. These receptors were obtained from a woman between 18 and 29 years old in good health.

This clonotype was found a few times. The J gene is TRBJ2-1, the V gene TRBV6-5; 14 bases are a match to TRBD2. Germline CDR1 is MNHEY and CDR2 is SVGAGI. V shed 4 bases, J shed 13 bases, and the junction held 9 bases outside the gene matches. The CDR3 length is 15 residues. The CDR3 protein is CASSSPGLAGVAQFF. The CDR3, as DNA: TGTGCCAGCAGTTCCCCGGGACTAGCGGGAGTGGCCCAGTTCTTC.

This clonotype was detected a few times. The V call is TRBV6-2 or TRBV6-3, the J call TRBJ2-7; D unclear. Germline loops: CDR1 MNHEY, CDR2 SVGEGT. The CDR3 covers 15 residues. The germline V and J ends were trimmed by 0 bases and 1 base, with 10 bases remaining between them. Written as DNA, the CDR3 is TGTGCCAGCAGTTACTCGGACGGAGCATCCTACGAGCAGTACTTC. Its translation: CASSYSDGASYEQYF.

This clonotype was seen only a few times. V gene TRBV20-1 combines with J gene TRBJ2-2; tentative D call: TRBD1 (6 bases). The germline CDR1 and CDR2 sequences are DFQATT and SNEGSKA (reference sequence). Trimming shortened V by 3 bases and J by 4 bases, and 12 bases separated the two germline ends. The CDR3 has 14 residues. In DNA, the CDR3 is TGCAGTGCTAGGAGGGGGTCCCGCACCGGGGAGCTGTTTTTT. Its translation: CSARRGSRTGELFF.

This clonotype was seen repeatedly, ten times or more. The CDR3 spells CASSSGTGGFQPQHF. The CDR3, as DNA: TGTGCCAGCAGCTCGGGGACAGGGGGGTTTCAGCCCCAGCATTTT. The chain has TRBV7-9 and TRBJ1-5, with 11 bases identical to TRBD1. The ends lost 4 bases at V and 6 bases at J; junction bases unmatched: 5. In germline, CDR1 is SEHNR, CDR2 FQNEAQ (reference sequence). The CDR3 sequence is 15 residues long.

The chain recombines TRBV11-2 with TRBJ2-1; no firm D call. Per the germline V gene, CDR1 is SGHAT and CDR2 is FQNNGV. Trimming cost V 3 bases and J 0 bases, with 9 bases left between them. This CDR3 is 15 amino acids long. The CDR3 DNA is TGTGCCAGCAGCTTGGGCTCCATCTCCTACAATGAGCAGTTCTTC. Amino acids: CASSLGSISYNEQFF.

The chain carries TRBV20-1 and TRBJ1-1; 8 bases align to TRBD1. J was trimmed by 1 base and V by 4 bases; bases with no gene match: 8. Germline CDR1 is DFQATT and CDR2 is SNEGSKA (reference sequence). This CDR3 comprises 15 residues. DNA for the CDR3: TGCAGTGCTACAAATACGGGACAGGAGAACACTGAAGCTTTCTTT. This sequence encodes CSATNTGQENTEAFF.

This sequence joins TRBV6-1 and TRBJ2-5, with unresolved D. CDR3 length: 15 amino acids. Trimming removed 6 bases from V and 4 bases from J, with 18 bases in between. CDR1 MNHNS and CDR2 SASEGT come from the germline V gene. The CDR3, as DNA: TGTGCCAGCAGCCGGAGTTTTAGCTTTCGAGAGACCCAGTACTTC. Its translation is CASSRSFSFRETQYF.

The CDR3 reads CASTSPRPAHEQYF. CDR3 nucleotides: TGTGCCAGCACTTCTCCACGGCCGGCACACGAGCAGTACTTC. This chain joins TRBV6-7 and TRBJ2-7; D is undetermined. TRBV6-7 is treated as an ORF (open reading frame) with a function not yet certain. The V end was cut by 7 bases, the J end by 5 bases, with 18 bases between. CDR3 length equals 14 residues.

In this sample, this clonotype turned up many times. The rearrangement uses TRBV10-3 and TRBJ1-1; TRBD1 is a possible D gene (6 bases). Between the trimmed V and J ends, which lost 3 bases and 5 bases, there was a span of 10 bases. The CDR3 has 13 residues. Germline loops: CDR1 ENHRY, CDR2 SYGVKD. This CDR3 is CAISERGGTEAFF. The DNA of the CDR3 is TGTGCCATCAGTGAACGAGGGGGGACTGAAGCTTTCTTT.